This record covers a single T cell receptor beta chain. The antigen it binds to is not known. Base qualities are not recorded, but no much larger clone differs from it by a single base. One collaborating source in Seattle enrolled patients while the patients were actively infected and followed the patients over time throughout the course of disease. The collaborating institutions used their own protocols to collect whole blood in K2EDTA tubes. For TCRbeta analysis, collaborators shipped samples in one of three forms: frozen whole blood, isolated PBMCs, or DNA extracted from either of those sample types. TCRbeta CDR3 regions were amplified from genomic DNA using the immunoSEQ Assay, a bias-controlled multiplex PCR. As for the authors' bioinformatics: The number of nucleated cells in each sample was estimated by amplification of reference gene primers within the assay. Sequence reads were collapsed and filtered to measure the absolute abundance of every unique TCRbeta CDR3 rearrangement. Productive Simpson clonality was computed per sample as the square root of Simpson's diversity index over productive rearrangements. TCRdb limited this immuneACCESS table to in-frame rearrangements with V and J called. A share of clones is missing; checked studies link under half to unresolved V genes, and the rest is unexplained. Clone size and V and J calls were adopted from that table, with D and trimming inferred from the DNA. The sample table shows 120,000 or so clones, and 81% are seen once. About a sixth of the sample comes from the top ten.

The sample is drawn from a study of blood T cell repertoires in COVID-19 (dated by TCRdb to about 2020). Background for the entire study: The collaborator samples originated in the United States, Italy and Spain and spanned the acute and convalescent phases of COVID-19. The material from the prospective study consisted of cDNA or gDNA derived from T cells, B-cell-depleted T cells, or PBMCs. The dataset comprised deeply sampled blood TCRbeta repertoires from subjects exposed to, actively infected with, or recovered from COVID-19. The repertoires were released in a freely available public database intended as a resource for research on the immune response to SARS-CoV-2. The samples were drawn from the first 160 participants of the ongoing ImmuneRACE study and from 1,254 subjects provided by 6 global collaborators. Nearly every sample came with metadata listing a de-identified subject ID, COVID-19 status, age in years and sex. Where available, HLA class I and class II types were taken from metadata supplied by the sample provider and were not determined by assay-based typing. Beyond this particular receptor, the publication reports: The quantity of clinical and demographic metadata differed by source and by participant and was supplied without curation.

Ends trimmed: V by 11 bases, J by 0 bases; bases unmatched to a gene: 8. Taken from the germline V gene, the CDR1 and CDR2 loops are MNHEY and SVGAGI. Counted from cysteine to phenylalanine, this CDR3 has 14 amino acids. Only the CDR3 DNA is retained, 42 bases long and in frame from the first base. This sequence uses TRBV6-5 and TRBJ2-7, with TRBD1 identical over 9 junction bases. Sequencing used peripheral blood. The sequence came from a man aged 25-45 years with COVID-19, enrolled during active disease. The nucleotide sequence reads TGTGCCGCGGCGACAGGGGGGACCTCCTACGAGCAGTACTTC. Its coded protein is CAAATGGTSYEQYF.